The T cell receptor (beta chain) described here comes from a study of T cell responses to AZD1222 COVID-19 vaccine. The repertoire was sequenced with immunoSEQ multiplex PCR; TCRdb's copy has only in-frame clones and lacks some. The table lists about 120,000 clones, just over 90% of them singletons. V was trimmed by 0 bases and J by 3 bases, leaving 13 bases between them. Germline lookup yields CDR1 SGDLS and CDR2 YYNGEE. The CDR3 sequence is 15 residues long. The sample in question was peripheral blood, obtained on day 0 of AZD1222 vaccination. The receptor was isolated from an adult in good health. This sequence joins TRBV9 and TRBJ2-7; maybe TRBD1 (6 bases). CDR3 DNA sequence: TGTGCCAGCAGCGTAGGAGGTGGGACAATCTACGAGCAGTACTTC. This translates into CASSVGGGTIYEQYF.